This entry lists 21 T cell receptor beta chains sequenced from one sample in a study of blood T cell repertoires in COVID-19 (TCRdb year 2020). The library was obtained by the immunoSEQ multiplex PCR assay. Imported from immuneACCESS, the table was reduced by TCRdb to in-frame sequences with V and J called. These copies leave out some clones; in studies compared against another copy, an unresolved V gene accounts for under half, and the cause of the remainder is not known. The sample table lists over 200,000 clones, roughly 89% of them with a count of one. The top ten constitute 5.5% to 8% of the sample. Sequencing was carried out using peripheral blood. All receptors come from a man aged 55 to 70 who had recovered from COVID-19.

The chain recombines TRBV11-3 with TRBJ1-1; no definite D call. Trimming took 5 bases from V and 3 from J, leaving 10 bases between them. CDR1 SGHNT and CDR2 YENEEA come from the germline V gene. This CDR3 spans 13 amino acids. This chain's CDR3 is CASSPGGDTEAFF. The CDR3 DNA is TGTGCCAGCAGCCCCGGTGGAGACACTGAAGCTTTCTTT.

The chain couples TRBV7-2 to TRBJ2-2, with 8 bases fitting TRBD2. This CDR3 spans 16 amino acids. CDR1 and CDR2 from the germline V gene are SGHTA and FQGNSA. V shed 3 bases and J 4 bases; nucleotides not matched to a gene: 7. The CDR3 spells CASSLASGSITGELFF. DNA of the CDR3: TGTGCCAGCAGCTTGGCGAGCGGGAGCATCACCGGGGAGCTGTTTTTT.

Regarding this clone: One end of the junction does not line up with germline, which may come from a read error. This chain links TRBV6-6 with TRBJ2-7; the match to TRBD1 covers 7 bases. CDR1 MNHNY and CDR2 SVGAGI come from the germline V gene (reference sequence). The CDR3 runs to 11 residues. The CDR3 DNA reads TGTGCCAGCAGCCTCGGGACAGTTAAAGTCTTC. Its protein is CASSLGTVKVF.

This chain uses TRBV7-9 with TRBJ1-1; D remains ambiguous. This CDR3 spans 13 amino acids. The germline V gene has CDR1 SEHNR and CDR2 FQNEAQ (reference sequence). The V and J ends lost 1 base and 5 bases respectively, with 8 bases between them. Written as DNA, the CDR3 is TGTGCCAGCAGCTTAGAACAGTTTACTGAAGCTTTCTTT. Its protein product is CASSLEQFTEAFF.

V usage is TRBV5-4 and J usage is TRBJ2-1, with TRBD2 matching 8 bases. Trimming took 3 bases from V and 9 from J; bases not matched to a gene: 11. The CDR3 is 15 residues long. Germline V gene lookup returns CDR1 SGHNT and CDR2 YYREEE (reference sequence). CDR3 residues: CASSSLAEKGVEQFF. CDR3 in DNA: TGTGCCAGCAGCTCACTAGCGGAGAAAGGGGTTGAGCAGTTCTTC.

This clone appeared a single time. The chain's CDR3 is CASSVEGTLAYEQYF. The CDR3, as DNA: TGCGCCAGCAGCGTAGAAGGGACTCTTGCCTACGAGCAGTACTTC. V gene TRBV5-1 combines with J gene TRBJ2-7, with a weak D call TRBD2 (6 bases). The CDR3 consists of 15 residues. Looked up from germline, CDR1 is SGHRS and CDR2 is YFSETQ. Deletions cut 4 bases from V and 2 bases from J, with 16 bases between. The whole variable domain, remainder taken from reference TRBV5-1 and TRBJ2-7, is KAGVTQTPRYLIKTRGQQVTLSCSPISGHRSVSWYQQTPGQGLQFLFEYFSETQRNKGNFPGRFSGRQFSNSRSEMNVSTLELGDSALYLCASSVEGTLAYEQYFGPGTRLTVT.

The chain carries TRBV23-1 and TRBJ1-2; 8 nucleotides align to TRBD1. TRBV23-1 is labeled an ORF, and its function is uncertain. This CDR3 spans 15 amino acids. V lost 4 bases and J lost 4; bases outside the gene matches: 8. The CDR3 DNA sequence: TGCGCCAGCAGTCTACAGGGGGTGGGTAGCTATGGCTACACCTTC. Its translation: CASSLQGVGSYGYTF.

The rearrangement links TRBV25-1 to TRBJ1-1; 8 bases agree with TRBD1. The CDR3 totals 15 residues. Germline CDR1 reads MGHDK; CDR2 reads SYGVNS. V was clipped by 3 bases and J by 4 bases; unmatched bases: 7. CDR3 protein: CASSETPDRGTEAFF. CDR3 nucleotides: TGTGCCAGCAGTGAGACCCCCGACAGGGGCACTGAAGCTTTCTTT.

The V gene is TRBV27, the J gene TRBJ2-1; 9 nucleotides match TRBD2. The V and J ends lost 5 bases and 2 bases, in that order; junction bases with no gene match: 7. The germline V gene has CDR1 MNHEY and CDR2 SMNVEV (reference sequence). CDR3 length: 16 residues. CDR3 sequence (DNA): TGTGCCAGCAGTACAAGTAGACTAGCGGCCTACAATGAGCAGTTCTTC. Amino acids: CASSTSRLAAYNEQFF.

CDR3 region: CASSSGQDRRRNEQYF. The DNA of the CDR3 is TGTGCCAGCAGTTCGGGACAGGATAGGCGGAGGAACGAGCAGTACTTC. The chain combines TRBV27 with TRBJ2-7; 8 bases are shared with TRBD1. The CDR3 has 16 amino acids. Trimming removed 4 bases from V and 5 bases from J; junction bases left unmatched: 13. Germline lookup yields CDR1 MNHEY and CDR2 SMNVEV (reference sequence).

This rearrangement joins TRBV6-5 to TRBJ1-5; 9 bases are a match to TRBD1. In germline, CDR1 is MNHEY, CDR2 SVGAGI. CDR3 length: 13 amino acids. The V gene end was trimmed by 6 bases and the J gene end by 7 bases; junction bases not matched to a gene: 4. CDR3 sequence (DNA): TGTGCCAGCAGCCGGGACAGGGTCCAGCCCCAGCATTTT. This encodes CASSRDRVQPQHF.

The chain is built from TRBV19 and TRBJ2-3, with 12 positions matching TRBD2. From germline, CDR1 is LNHDA and CDR2 SQIVND (reference sequence). The CDR3 runs 15 residues. V dropped 6 bases and J dropped 6; count of bases not matched to a gene: 7. In DNA form, the CDR3 reads TGTGCCAGTAGCAGACTAGCGGGAGCTCGGGATACGCAGTATTTT. Amino acid sequence: CASSRLAGARDTQYF.

The count of this clone is one. The CDR3 sequence: CASSVDTGQETQYF. In DNA, the CDR3 is TGCGCCAGCAGTGTAGATACAGGGCAAGAGACCCAGTACTTC. The V and J genes are TRBV10-2 and TRBJ2-5, with D perhaps matching TRBD1 (6 bases). Germline V gene data show CDR1 as WSHSY and CDR2 as SAAADI. The CDR3 length is 14 residues. Trimming took 4 bases from V and 2 from J, leaving 11 bases between them.

The chain employs TRBV4-2 and TRBJ1-2; no clear D. Germline V gene lookup returns CDR1 LGHNA and CDR2 YNFKEQ. Trimming shortened V by 2 bases and J by 4 bases, and 11 bases separated the two germline ends. This CDR3 spans 14 amino acids. The CDR3 bases are TGTGCCAGCAGCCAACAGACGGAGTTCTATGGCTACACCTTC. Protein product: CASSQQTEFYGYTF.

The CDR3 spells CASRRTGNQPQHF. CDR3 bases: TGTGCCAGCAGACGAACAGGGAACCAGCCCCAGCATTTT. The chain combines TRBV6-5 with TRBJ1-5; tentative D call: TRBD1 (6 bases). CDR1 MNHEY and CDR2 SVGAGI come from the germline V gene. This CDR3 region has 13 residues. Deletions cut 6 bases from V and 7 bases from J, with 13 bases between.

The chain carries TRBV13 and TRBJ1-3, with TRBD1 as a possible D gene (6 bases). The germline V and J ends were trimmed by 0 bases and 0 bases, with 12 bases remaining between them. From germline, CDR1 is PRHDT and CDR2 FYEKMQ (reference sequence). The length of the CDR3 is 17 residues. The CDR3 sequence is CASSLGDRRPSGNTIYF. CDR3 DNA sequence: TGTGCCAGCAGCTTAGGGGACAGACGCCCCTCTGGAAACACCATATATTTT. The full variable domain, its missing parts supplied by reference TRBV13 and TRBJ1-3, is AAGVIQSPRHLIKEKRETATLKCYPIPRHDTVYWYQQGPGQDPQFLISFYEKMQSDKGSIPDRFSAQQFSDYHSELNMSSLELGDSALYFCASSLGDRRPSGNTIYFGEGSWLTVV.

The chain joins TRBV7-9 to TRBJ2-3, with TRBD2 identical over 8 bases. Germline CDR1 and CDR2: SEHNR and FQNEAQ (reference sequence). This CDR3 has 14 residues. V lost 5 bases, J lost 5 bases, and 6 bases stayed unmatched. The CDR3 DNA is TGTGCCAGCAGCCCGGGAGGGCCGGGAGATACGCAGTATTTT. Translated: CASSPGGPGDTQYF.

Details on this clone: The sample carries other DNA sequences with the same CDR3. This chain connects TRBV27 to TRBJ1-6; D is unclear. The CDR3 is 13 residues long. Germline CDR1 MNHEY, CDR2 SMNVEV (reference sequence). V lost 3 bases to trimming and J lost 7 bases, with 7 bases between them. The CDR3 nucleotides read TGTGCCAGCAGTTTCGCAGGAAATTCACCCCTCCACTTT. Protein: CASSFAGNSPLHF.

This clone was counted once. The V gene is TRBV2, the J gene TRBJ2-1; D may be TRBD2 (5 bases). From germline, CDR1 is SNHLY and CDR2 FYNNEI. There are 11 residues in the CDR3. Trimming shortened V by 2 bases and J by 13 bases, and 9 bases separated the two germline ends. The CDR3 region has the DNA TGTGCCAGCAGTGAAACGGACTTACAGTTCTTC. Residues: CASSETDLQFF.

The rearrangement uses TRBV7-2 and TRBJ2-5; tentatively, D is TRBD2 (5 bases). V was shortened by 2 bases and J by 1 base, with 14 bases between the two germline ends. Germline V CDR1 and CDR2: SGHTA, FQGNSA. CDR3 length equals 16 residues. CDR3 residues: CASSLQLGLSQETQYF. CDR3 bases: TGTGCCAGCAGCTTACAACTTGGACTGAGCCAAGAGACCCAGTACTTC.

V is TRBV6-5 and J is TRBJ2-7; TRBD2 agrees at 10 bases. V shed 4 bases and J 4 bases; nucleotides not matched to a gene: 4. There are 14 residues in the CDR3. The germline CDR1 and CDR2 sequences are MNHEY and SVGAGI. DNA of the CDR3: TGTGCCAGCAGTTTTGAGCGGGGGGGTTACGAGCAGTACTTC. Its translation: CASSFERGGYEQYF.